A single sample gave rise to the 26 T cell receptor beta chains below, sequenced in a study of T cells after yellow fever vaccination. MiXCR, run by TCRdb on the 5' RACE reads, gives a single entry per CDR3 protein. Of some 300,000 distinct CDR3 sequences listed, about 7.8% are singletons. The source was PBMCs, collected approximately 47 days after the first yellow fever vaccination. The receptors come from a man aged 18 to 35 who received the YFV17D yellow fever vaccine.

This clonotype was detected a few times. CDR3 protein: CASRGQGNQPQHF. The CDR3 DNA follows: TGTGCCAGCAGAGGACAGGGGAATCAGCCCCAGCATTTT. The chain links TRBV7-9 to TRBJ1-5, with TRBD1 identical over 9 bases. This CDR3 spans 13 amino acids. In germline, CDR1 is SEHNR, CDR2 FQNEAQ (reference sequence). Losses at the gene ends were 6 bases for V and 4 bases for J; bases not matched to a gene: 1.

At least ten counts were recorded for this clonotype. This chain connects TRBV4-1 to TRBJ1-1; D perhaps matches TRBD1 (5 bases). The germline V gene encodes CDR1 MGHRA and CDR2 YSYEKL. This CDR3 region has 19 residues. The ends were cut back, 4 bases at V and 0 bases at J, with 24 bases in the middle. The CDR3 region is CASSPHWVRGRPVNTEAFF. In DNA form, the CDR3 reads TGCGCCAGCAGCCCTCACTGGGTAAGGGGTAGACCAGTGAACACTGAAGCTTTCTTT.

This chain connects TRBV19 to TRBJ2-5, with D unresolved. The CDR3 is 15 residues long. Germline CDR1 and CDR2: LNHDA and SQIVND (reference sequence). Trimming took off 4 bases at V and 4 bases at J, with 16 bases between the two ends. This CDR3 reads CASSKWPSLGETQYF. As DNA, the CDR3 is TGTGCCAGTAGTAAGTGGCCCTCCCTGGGAGAGACCCAGTACTTC.

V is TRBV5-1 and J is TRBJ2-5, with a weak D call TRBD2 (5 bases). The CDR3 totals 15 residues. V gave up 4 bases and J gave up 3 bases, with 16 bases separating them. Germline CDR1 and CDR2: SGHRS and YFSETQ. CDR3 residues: CASSAGPDPEETQYF. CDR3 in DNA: TGCGCCAGCAGCGCGGGCCCCGATCCCGAAGAGACCCAGTACTTC.

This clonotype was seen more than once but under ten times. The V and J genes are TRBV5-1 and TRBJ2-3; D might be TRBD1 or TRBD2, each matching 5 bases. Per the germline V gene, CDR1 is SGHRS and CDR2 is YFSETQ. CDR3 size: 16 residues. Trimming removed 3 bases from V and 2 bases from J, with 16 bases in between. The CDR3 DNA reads TGCGCCAGCAGCTCCTCCGGGGCTAGAGCCACAGATACGCAGTATTTT. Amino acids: CASSSSGARATDTQYF.

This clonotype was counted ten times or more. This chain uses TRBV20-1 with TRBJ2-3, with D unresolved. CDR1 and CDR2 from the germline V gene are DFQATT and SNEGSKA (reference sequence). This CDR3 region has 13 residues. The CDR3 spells CRARRRGTDTQYF. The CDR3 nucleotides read TGCAGGGCAAGAAGAAGGGGCACAGATACGCAGTATTTT.

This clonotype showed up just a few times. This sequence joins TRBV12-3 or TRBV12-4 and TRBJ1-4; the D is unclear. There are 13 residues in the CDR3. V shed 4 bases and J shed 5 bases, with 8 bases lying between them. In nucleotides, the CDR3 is TGTGCCAGCAGTTCAACAGAGAATGAAAAACTGTTTTTT. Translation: CASSSTENEKLFF.

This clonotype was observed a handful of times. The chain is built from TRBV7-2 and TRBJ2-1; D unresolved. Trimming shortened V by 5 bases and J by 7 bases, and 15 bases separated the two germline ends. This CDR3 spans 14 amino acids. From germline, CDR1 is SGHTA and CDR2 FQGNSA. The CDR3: CASSPVGSRNEQFF. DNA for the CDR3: TGTGCCAGCAGCCCGGTCGGCAGTAGAAATGAGCAGTTCTTC.

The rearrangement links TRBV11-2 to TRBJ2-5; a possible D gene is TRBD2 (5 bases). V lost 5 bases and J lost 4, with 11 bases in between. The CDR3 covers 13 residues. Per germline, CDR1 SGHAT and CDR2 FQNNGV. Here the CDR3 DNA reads TGTGCCAGCAGCCGGAGGCTTTTAGAGACCCAGTACTTC. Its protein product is CASSRRLLETQYF. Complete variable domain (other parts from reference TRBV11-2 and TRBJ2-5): EAGVAQSPRYKIIEKRQSVAFWCNPISGHATLYWYQQILGQGPKLLIQFQNNGVVDDSQLPKDRFSAERLKGVDSTLKIQPAKLEDSAVYLCASSRRLLETQYFGPGTRLLVL.

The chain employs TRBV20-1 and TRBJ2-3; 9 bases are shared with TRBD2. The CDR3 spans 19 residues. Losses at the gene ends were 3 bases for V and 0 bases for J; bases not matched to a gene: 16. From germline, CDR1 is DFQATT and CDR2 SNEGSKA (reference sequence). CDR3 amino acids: CSASGRRRGGRSSTDTQYF. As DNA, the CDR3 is TGCAGTGCTAGTGGACGACGGCGGGGGGGCCGTTCAAGCACAGATACGCAGTATTTT.

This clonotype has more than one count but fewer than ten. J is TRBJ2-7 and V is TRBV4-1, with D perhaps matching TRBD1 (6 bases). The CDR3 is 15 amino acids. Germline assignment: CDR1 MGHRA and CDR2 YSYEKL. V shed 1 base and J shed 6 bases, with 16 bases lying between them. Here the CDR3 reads CASSQASPQGVEQYF. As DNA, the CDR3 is TGCGCCAGCAGCCAAGCGTCTCCACAGGGCGTCGAGCAGTACTTC.

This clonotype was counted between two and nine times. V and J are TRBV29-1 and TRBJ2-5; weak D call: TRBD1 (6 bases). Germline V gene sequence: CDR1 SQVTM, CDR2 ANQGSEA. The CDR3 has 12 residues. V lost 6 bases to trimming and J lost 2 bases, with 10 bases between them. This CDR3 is CSVGTQQETQYF. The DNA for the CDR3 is TGCAGCGTCGGGACACAGCAAGAGACCCAGTACTTC.

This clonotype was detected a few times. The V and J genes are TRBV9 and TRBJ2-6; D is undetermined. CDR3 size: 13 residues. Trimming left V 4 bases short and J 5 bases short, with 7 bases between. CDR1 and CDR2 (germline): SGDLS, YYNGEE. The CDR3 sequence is CASSPGRANVLTF. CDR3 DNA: TGTGCCAGCAGCCCCGGAAGGGCCAACGTCCTGACTTTC.

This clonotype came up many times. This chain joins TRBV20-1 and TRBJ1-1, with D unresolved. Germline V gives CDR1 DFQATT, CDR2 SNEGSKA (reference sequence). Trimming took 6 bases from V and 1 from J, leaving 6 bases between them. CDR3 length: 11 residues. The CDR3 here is CSARRNTEAFF. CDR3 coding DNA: TGCAGTGCCAGACGGAACACTGAAGCTTTCTTT.

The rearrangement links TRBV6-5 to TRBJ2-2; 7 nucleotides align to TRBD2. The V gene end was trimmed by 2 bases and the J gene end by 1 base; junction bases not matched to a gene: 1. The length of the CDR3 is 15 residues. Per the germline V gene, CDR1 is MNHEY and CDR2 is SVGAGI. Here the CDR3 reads CASSYAGVNTGELFF. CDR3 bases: TGTGCCAGCAGTTACGCGGGGGTGAACACCGGGGAGCTGTTTTTT.

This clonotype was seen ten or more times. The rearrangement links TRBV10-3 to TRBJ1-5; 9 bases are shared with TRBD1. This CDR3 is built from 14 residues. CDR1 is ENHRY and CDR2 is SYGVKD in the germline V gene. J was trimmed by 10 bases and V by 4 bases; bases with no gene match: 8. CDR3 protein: CAISGTGTGLPQHF. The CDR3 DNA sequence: TGTGCCATCAGTGGTACCGGGACAGGGCTCCCCCAGCATTTT.

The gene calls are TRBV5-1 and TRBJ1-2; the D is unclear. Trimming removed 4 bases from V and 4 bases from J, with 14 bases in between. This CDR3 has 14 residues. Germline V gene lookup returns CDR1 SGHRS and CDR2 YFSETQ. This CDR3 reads CASSPGEFGYGYTF. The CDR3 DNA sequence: TGCGCCAGCAGCCCTGGAGAGTTCGGCTATGGCTACACCTTC.

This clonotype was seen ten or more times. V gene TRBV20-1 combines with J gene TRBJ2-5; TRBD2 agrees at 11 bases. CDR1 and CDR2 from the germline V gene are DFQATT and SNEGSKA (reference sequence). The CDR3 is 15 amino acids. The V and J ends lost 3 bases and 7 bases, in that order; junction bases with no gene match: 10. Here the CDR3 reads CSASPSSGGPSTQYF. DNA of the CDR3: TGCAGTGCTAGCCCTTCTAGCGGGGGGCCATCGACCCAGTACTTC.

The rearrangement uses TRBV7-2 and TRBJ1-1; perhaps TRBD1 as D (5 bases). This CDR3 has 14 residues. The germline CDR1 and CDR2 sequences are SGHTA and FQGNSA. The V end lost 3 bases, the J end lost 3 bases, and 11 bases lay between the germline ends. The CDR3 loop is CASSLGEWDTEAFF. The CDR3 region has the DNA TGTGCCAGCAGCTTGGGGGAGTGGGACACTGAAGCTTTCTTT.

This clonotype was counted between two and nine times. CDR3 coding DNA: TGTGCCAGCAGTTGGATACTCGAATCCTCTGGGGCCAACGTCCTGACTTTC. Protein sequence: CASSWILESSGANVLTF. The V and J genes are TRBV6-5 and TRBJ2-6; D is undetermined. The CDR3 loop spans 17 amino acids. CDR1 is MNHEY and CDR2 is SVGAGI in the germline V gene. Trimming shortened V by 4 bases and J by 0 bases, and 13 bases separated the two germline ends.

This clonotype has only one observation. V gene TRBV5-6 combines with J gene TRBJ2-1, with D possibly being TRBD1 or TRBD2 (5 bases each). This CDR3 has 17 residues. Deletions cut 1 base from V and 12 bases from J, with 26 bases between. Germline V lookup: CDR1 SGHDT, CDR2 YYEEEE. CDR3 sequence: CASSLFMGPGPAIGQFF. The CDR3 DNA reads TGTGCCAGCAGCTTGTTTATGGGACCAGGCCCTGCAATTGGGCAGTTCTTC.

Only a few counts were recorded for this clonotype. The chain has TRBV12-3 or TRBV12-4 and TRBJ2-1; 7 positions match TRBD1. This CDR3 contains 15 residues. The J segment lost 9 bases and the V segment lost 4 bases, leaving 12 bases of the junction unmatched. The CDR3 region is CASSSPGQPNFEQFF. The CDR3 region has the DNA TGTGCCAGCAGTTCACCGGGACAGCCAAATTTTGAGCAGTTCTTC.

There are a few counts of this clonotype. The CDR3 DNA reads TGTGCCAGCAGCTACCGCTCCGGGACAGGGATAGACGAGCAGTACTTC. Translating it yields CASSYRSGTGIDEQYF. V and J are TRBV5-4 and TRBJ2-7; 9 nucleotides agree with TRBD1. Trimming cost V 3 bases and J 5 bases; bases outside gene matches: 12. Germline lookup yields CDR1 SGHNT and CDR2 YYREEE (reference sequence). The CDR3 runs to 16 residues.

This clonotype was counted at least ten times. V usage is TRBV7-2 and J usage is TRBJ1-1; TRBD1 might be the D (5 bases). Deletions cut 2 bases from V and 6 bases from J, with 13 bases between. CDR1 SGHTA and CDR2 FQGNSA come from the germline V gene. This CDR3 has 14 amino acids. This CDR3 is CASSLSSSRAEAFF. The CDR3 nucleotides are TGTGCCAGCAGCTTAAGTTCATCCAGGGCTGAAGCTTTCTTT. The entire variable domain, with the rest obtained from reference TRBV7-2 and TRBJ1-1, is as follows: GAGVSQSPSNKVTEKGKDVELRCDPISGHTALYWYRQSLGQGLEFLIYFQGNSAPDKSGLPSDRFSAERTGGSVSTLTIQRTQQEDSAVYLCASSLSSSRAEAFFGQGTRLTVV.

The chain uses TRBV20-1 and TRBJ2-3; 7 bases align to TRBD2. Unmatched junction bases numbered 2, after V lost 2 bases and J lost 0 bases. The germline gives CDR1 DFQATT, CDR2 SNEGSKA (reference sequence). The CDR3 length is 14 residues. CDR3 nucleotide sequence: TGCAGTGCTAGATCTAGCGGTAGCACAGATACGCAGTATTTT. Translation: CSARSSGSTDTQYF.

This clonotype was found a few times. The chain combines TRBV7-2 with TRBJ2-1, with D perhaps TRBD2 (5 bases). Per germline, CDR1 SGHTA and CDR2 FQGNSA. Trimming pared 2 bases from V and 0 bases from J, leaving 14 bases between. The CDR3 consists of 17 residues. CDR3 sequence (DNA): TGTGCCAGCAGCTTAACTCGGGGTTCAACCTCCTACAATGAGCAGTTCTTC. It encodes CASSLTRGSTSYNEQFF.